The text below deals with one T cell receptor beta chain. The data were taken from a study of blood T cell repertoires in COVID-19. On the study more broadly: Samples representing acute and convalescent COVID-19 were sourced from the United States, Italy and Spain. The cDNA or gDNA used as material had been derived from T cells, B-cell-depleted T cells, or PBMCs.

Followed longitudinally, the Seattle patients had been enrolled during active infection. V was clipped by 5 bases and J by 4 bases, with 14 bases between them. Per the germline V gene, CDR1 is LNHDA and CDR2 is SQIVND (reference sequence). This CDR3 is built from 14 residues. Authors' data handling: Reference gene primer amplification yielded estimated nucleated cell counts. Assay used: immunoSEQ multiplex PCR; TCRdb lists only in-frame clones, some missing. V, J and clone size are taken as reported in that table, and D and trimming were inferred from the DNA itself. The table includes 200,000 to 250,000 clones, roughly 76% detected once.

This receptor was obtained from a woman aged 80 or over with COVID-19, enrolled during active disease. The sequenced sample consisted of peripheral blood. The chain recombines TRBV19 with TRBJ2-5; a possible D gene is TRBD2 (5 bases). The CDR3: CASSATSSRETQYF. CDR3 DNA: TGTGCCAGTAGTGCAACTAGTAGTCGAGAGACCCAGTACTTC.